This TCR beta chain was retrieved from a study of follicular helper T cells after annual influenza vaccination (dated by TCRdb to 2015 to 2018). Some background on the complete study: After each seasonal influenza vaccination, blood was collected on days 0, 7 and 28. To study recall of cTfh clones, some subjects were followed across successive annual vaccinations spanning the 2013-2014, 2014-2015 and 2015-2016 seasons. One week after vaccination, a second recruited cohort of roughly eleven subjects (Table S1) displayed a similar ICOS+CD38+ cTfh response. Multi-year samples were available for six subjects, with four spanning two vaccination seasons and two spanning three seasons. The 2015 samples were processed right after collection, while the 2013-2014 samples were cryopreserved.

Details on this clone: Its antigen is not yet known. The sample holds no much larger clone one base away, and base qualities are not on file.

Overall results and qualifications from the work: A recurrent oligoclonal ICOS+CD38+ cTfh response containing tetramer and AIM influenza-specific clonotypes was recalled by successive annual vaccinations. ICOS+CD38+ cTfh clonality correlated with the frequency of that population, and its change correlated with the change in circulating plasmablast frequency. Day 7 ICOS+CD38+ clones were most often found later in ICOS-CD38- cTfh, suggesting that subset may serve as a memory reservoir. When influenza clone enrichment was assessed, the possibility that the much larger non-cTfh compartments were undersampled could not be excluded. Because only roughly 10-20% of the analyzed cells gave productive TCRB sequences, there was no way to sample rare clonotypes.

V is reduced by 4 bases and J by 7 bases, leaving a spacing of 31 bases between them. Sequences GTSNPN (CDR1) and SVGIG (CDR2) are obtained from the germline V gene (reference sequence). The CDR3, from cysteine to phenylalanine, totals 19 residues. This entry keeps only the CDR3 DNA: 57 bases, framed from base 1. Reading the label with the study, this specimen's time point is: 2014-2015 season, 7 days after vaccination. TCRB sequencing was used to follow sorted CD4 subsets from the blood of adults before and after they were given the seasonal inactivated influenza vaccine (Fluvarix). Subjects were considered eligible if community-dwelling and if influenza vaccine had not been received in the prior 6 months. Subjects were excluded for influenza vaccine contraindications, substance abuse, HIV/AIDS, active malignancy, immunomodulatory medication, or active illness such as respiratory infection. At each time point, about 35 to 110 mL of blood was collected. PBMC were isolated using Ficoll-Paque PLUS or SepMate separation. CXCR5- memory CD4 T cells were sorted as a comparison non-Tfh subset. Before DNA extraction, cell subsets were sorted from PBMC on a BD FACS Aria.

Libraries came from the immunoSEQ multiplex PCR assay. Adaptive Biotechnologies handled the TCRB amplification, library preparation, sequencing and preliminary bioinformatics at Survey level resolution. As for how the authors treated the data: Clonality was calculated in R as 1 minus normalized Shannon entropy, and the Gini index was calculated with the R package ineq. Overlap score was defined as the summed counts of shared sequences divided by the total counts of all sequences in both compared samples. Shared-clonotype significance used Fisher's exact test assuming a theoretical repertoire of 10^7 TCRB sequences. What TCRdb holds here is the immuneACCESS table cut down to in-frame rearrangements. Part of the clones is not present; checked against another copy, under half of the missing clones reflect an unresolved V gene, and the others are unexplained. V, J and clone size derive from that table, while D and trimming were established from the DNA sequence. The sample has 9,500 or so clones on record, over 75% of them singletons. Approximately 0.8% of the sample lies in the top ten.

The TCR was taken from an adult who received the influenza vaccine. The specimen comprised CXCR5- memory CD4+ T cells sorted from blood, sampled 7 days after influenza vaccination. This specimen's cell subset or site label, per the study, means: CXCR5- memory CD4 T cells. In this chain, TRBV30 is recombined with TRBJ1-4; the D gene identity is not certain. The DNA sequence reads TGTGCCTGGAAAAGACCCATTCAGACCACCGAGGGCGTAATTGAAAAACTGTTTTTT. This yields the protein CAWKRPIQTTEGVIEKLFF.